The 31 T cell receptor beta chains given below trace back to one sample, sequenced in a study of cytomegalovirus exposure and HLA in healthy donors. Both 60 Vbeta primers and 13 Jbeta primers went into the PCR. Generated by immunoSEQ multiplex PCR, the TCRdb table keeps only in-frame clones and is missing some. Among approximately 240,000 clones listed, around four fifths were seen once. The sample comprised PBMCs. The receptors here all came from a woman aged 40 to 50 in good health and CMV-seronegative.

For this clone: Other nucleotide sequences in the sample specify the same CDR3. This sequence joins TRBV2 and TRBJ2-7; 9 positions match TRBD1. The V gene end was trimmed by 6 bases and the J gene end by 3 bases; junction bases not matched to a gene: 6. Germline V gene lookup returns CDR1 SNHLY and CDR2 FYNNEI. The CDR3 spans 14 residues. The CDR3 DNA sequence: TGTGCCAGCAGAACCGGGACAGGGAGCTACGAGCAGTACTTC. The encoded protein is CASRTGTGSYEQYF. Filled out from reference TRBV2 and TRBJ2-7, the complete variable domain reads EPEVTQTPSHQVTQMGQEVILRCVPISNHLYFYWYRQILGQKVEFLVSFYNNEISEKSEIFDDQFSVERPDGSNFTLKIRSTKLEDSAMYFCASRTGTGSYEQYFGPGTRLTVT.

CDR3 coding DNA: TGTGCCAGCAGTGAATTAACTAGCGGGGCACAAGAGACCCAGTACTTC. Its translation is CASSELTSGAQETQYF. The rearrangement joins TRBV2 to TRBJ2-5; TRBD2 matches at 10 bases. This CDR3 contains 16 residues. Germline values: CDR1 SNHLY, CDR2 FYNNEI. The junction had 5 bases not matched to a gene; V was cut back by 2 bases and J by 2 bases.

The chain recombines TRBV7-9 with TRBJ1-1; D is perhaps TRBD1 (6 bases). V shed 4 bases and J shed 0 bases, with 15 bases lying between them. This CDR3 contains 16 residues. Germline values: CDR1 SEHNR, CDR2 FQNEAQ (reference sequence). CDR3 nucleotide sequence: TGTGCCAGCAGCTCCACTAGGGGGACAATGAACACTGAAGCTTTCTTT. It codes for CASSSTRGTMNTEAFF.

The V and J genes are TRBV5-1 and TRBJ1-3; D possibly corresponds to TRBD1 (5 bases). V was trimmed by 0 bases and J by 2 bases, leaving 9 bases between them. The CDR3 has 15 amino acids. Germline V lookup: CDR1 SGHRS, CDR2 YFSETQ. CDR3 sequence reads: CASSLVLGAGNTIYF. CDR3 sequence (DNA): TGCGCCAGCAGCTTGGTTCTAGGGGCTGGAAACACCATATATTTT.

The chain combines TRBV6-1 with TRBJ2-1; TRBD2 matches 11 bases. CDR1 is MNHNS and CDR2 is SASEGT in the germline V gene. The length of the CDR3 is 15 residues. V gave up 4 bases and J gave up 3 bases; unmatched junction bases: 2. The CDR3 loop reads CASSGGLADYNEQFF. The CDR3 nucleotides read TGTGCCAGCAGTGGGGGACTAGCGGACTACAATGAGCAGTTCTTC.

This clone was detected only once. This chain joins TRBV11-2 and TRBJ2-7; D gene ambiguous. This CDR3 has 11 residues. V dropped 1 base and J dropped 6 bases, with 4 bases sitting between them. The germline gives CDR1 SGHAT, CDR2 FQNNGV. The CDR3 sequence: CASSLVSEQYF. CDR3 in DNA: TGTGCCAGCAGCTTAGTCAGCGAGCAGTACTTC. The entire variable domain, with the rest obtained from reference TRBV11-2 and TRBJ2-7, is as follows: EAGVAQSPRYKIIEKRQSVAFWCNPISGHATLYWYQQILGQGPKLLIQFQNNGVVDDSQLPKDRFSAERLKGVDSTLKIQPAKLEDSAVYLCASSLVSEQYFGPGTRLTVT.

The chain carries TRBV2 and TRBJ2-1; no clear D. From germline, CDR1 is SNHLY and CDR2 FYNNEI. The CDR3 is 14 residues long. The V end was cut by 7 bases, the J end by 2 bases, with 12 bases between. DNA of the CDR3: TGTGCCAGCATCGAAGCCCCAACCTACAATGAGCAGTTCTTC. As protein: CASIEAPTYNEQFF.

This clone was counted a single time. The chain recombines TRBV5-1 with TRBJ2-5; D may be TRBD1 (6 bases). V was clipped by 4 bases and J by 1 base, with 11 bases between them. The CDR3 totals 14 residues. The germline V gene encodes CDR1 SGHRS and CDR2 YFSETQ. The CDR3 nucleotides read TGCGCCAGCAGCGTACAGGGCCTCCAAGAGACCCAGTACTTC. Protein sequence: CASSVQGLQETQYF.

The chain is built from TRBV4-3 and TRBJ2-2; a possible D gene is TRBD2 (6 bases). Trimming took 1 base from V and 4 from J, leaving 16 bases between them. Per the germline V gene, CDR1 is LGHNA and CDR2 is YSLEER. CDR3 length: 17 amino acids. The CDR3 region has the DNA TGCGCCAGCAGCCAAGGTGCGGGGACTTCCTCCACCGGGGAGCTGTTTTTT. As protein: CASSQGAGTSSTGELFF.

The V call is TRBV20-1, the J call TRBJ1-5, with D tentatively TRBD1 (5 bases). Trimming shortened V by 3 bases and J by 11 bases, and 11 bases separated the two germline ends. Germline values: CDR1 DFQATT, CDR2 SNEGSKA (reference sequence). This CDR3 is built from 11 residues. CDR3 in DNA: TGCAGTGCTAGCGTCCCGGGGGCCCAGCATTTT. Its translation is CSASVPGAQHF.

This rearrangement joins TRBV4-1 to TRBJ1-1; no firm D call. V gave up 0 bases and J gave up 3 bases, with 8 bases separating them. Germline values: CDR1 MGHRA, CDR2 YSYEKL. This CDR3 has 14 amino acids. The CDR3 region is CASSQEDTYTEAFF. The CDR3 nucleotides are TGCGCCAGCAGCCAAGAAGACACTTACACTGAAGCTTTCTTT.

Turning to this clone: At one of its ends the junction is not consistent with the germline gene, which may arise from a read error. The chain employs TRBV7-9 and TRBJ2-7; 14 bases align to TRBD2. The CDR3 consists of 18 residues. The germline V gene encodes CDR1 SEHNR and CDR2 FQNEAQ (reference sequence). The CDR3 bases are TGTTCCAGCAGCTTTCTATCGATGGGGACTAGCGGGGGCTACGAGCAGTACTTC. Translated, it gives CSSSFLSMGTSGGYEQYF.

The genes are TRBV15 and TRBJ2-3, with D tentatively TRBD1 (6 bases). The CDR3 length is 15 residues. Looked up from germline, CDR1 is LNHNV and CDR2 is YYDKDF (reference sequence). Trimming left V 4 bases short and J 10 bases short, with 21 bases between. CDR3 residues: CATSKETGFLCAQYF. The CDR3 nucleotides are TGTGCCACCAGCAAAGAAACAGGGTTTTTGTGTGCGCAGTATTTT.

The V call is TRBV20-1, the J call TRBJ1-1, with TRBD1 as a possible D gene (5 bases). Germline V gives CDR1 DFQATT, CDR2 SNEGSKA (reference sequence). V was shortened by 0 bases and J by 9 bases, with 8 bases between the two germline ends. The CDR3 spans 11 residues. CDR3 protein: CSARDVGQAFF. The CDR3 coding sequence is TGCAGTGCTAGAGACGTGGGGCAAGCTTTCTTT.

This clone was seen once. This chain uses TRBV13 with TRBJ1-3; 7 bases are shared with TRBD1. This CDR3 spans 20 amino acids. V shed 1 base, J shed 1 base, and the junction held 16 bases outside the gene matches. Germline CDR1 and CDR2: PRHDT and FYEKMQ (reference sequence). For the CDR3, the DNA is TGTGCCAGCAGCTTAGTGGGCAGGGGGACCTTTCAACGGTCTGGAAACACCATATATTTT. This gives the protein CASSLVGRGTFQRSGNTIYF.

The chain joins TRBV27 to TRBJ1-3, with TRBD1 as a possible D gene (5 bases). The CDR3 length is 16 residues. Looked up from germline, CDR1 is MNHEY and CDR2 is SMNVEV (reference sequence). V was cut by 6 bases and J by 2 bases, with 17 bases left in between. The DNA for the CDR3 is TGTGCCAGCAGCCCTTGGGAGGGGAGGACTGGAAACACCATATATTTT. Translating gives CASSPWEGRTGNTIYF.

This chain links TRBV7-8 with TRBJ2-3; TRBD1 might be the D (6 bases). The CDR3 is 15 residues long. Germline CDR1 SGHVS, CDR2 FQNEAQ. V lost 8 bases to trimming and J lost 0 bases, with 15 bases between them. CDR3 protein: CASVGAKISTDTQYF. The CDR3 DNA is TGTGCCAGCGTGGGGGCGAAGATTAGCACAGATACGCAGTATTTT.

This chain uses TRBV10-3 with TRBJ2-5, with D maybe TRBD2 (6 bases). This CDR3 contains 14 residues. CDR1 and CDR2 (germline): ENHRY, SYGVKD. Trimming took 10 bases from V and 3 from J, leaving 18 bases between them. CDR3 bases: TGTGCCACCGATGAGGGACTGGGGGAAGAGACCCAGTACTTC. Residues: CATDEGLGEETQYF.

The chain combines TRBV13 with TRBJ2-5; the D gene is possibly TRBD1 (7 bases). Per germline, CDR1 PRHDT and CDR2 FYEKMQ (reference sequence). The CDR3 is made up of 14 amino acids. Trimming shortened V by 3 bases and J by 5 bases, and 13 bases separated the two germline ends. This CDR3 reads CASSLTGRLETQYF. The CDR3 nucleotides read TGTGCCAGCAGCTTGACAGGGAGGTTGGAGACCCAGTACTTC.

The rearrangement uses TRBV28 and TRBJ1-1, with D tentatively TRBD1 (6 bases). Germline CDR1 and CDR2: MDHEN and SYDVKM. Between the trimmed V and J ends, which lost 5 bases and 5 bases, there was a span of 9 bases. The CDR3 is 12 residues long. CDR3 sequence: CASSPGETEAFF. The CDR3 region has the DNA TGTGCCAGCAGTCCAGGGGAGACTGAAGCTTTCTTT.

This sequence joins TRBV29-1 and TRBJ2-5, with 7 bases that match TRBD1. The germline gives CDR1 SQVTM, CDR2 ANQGSEA. CDR3 length: 14 amino acids. J lost 5 bases, V lost 4 bases, and 10 bases had no gene match. CDR3 DNA sequence: TGCAGCGTTGCCGTTTCGCAGGGGGTGGAGACCCAGTACTTC. As protein: CSVAVSQGVETQYF. The full variable domain, rest sourced from reference TRBV29-1 and TRBJ2-5, is SAVISQKPSRDICQRGTSLTIQCQVDSQVTMMFWYRQQPGQSLTLIATANQGSEATYESGFVIDKFPISRPNLTFSTLTVSNMSPEDSSIYLCSVAVSQGVETQYFGPGTRLLVL.

The chain joins TRBV7-9 to TRBJ1-1; a possible D gene is TRBD1 (6 bases). V was shortened by 7 bases and J by 0 bases, with 15 bases between the two germline ends. CDR1 is SEHNR, CDR2 FQNEAQ, per germline (reference sequence). The CDR3 length is 15 residues. CDR3 protein: CASTIQGILNTEAFF. CDR3 DNA: TGTGCCAGCACCATACAGGGCATCTTGAACACTGAAGCTTTCTTT.

V is TRBV6-1 and J is TRBJ1-1; the D gene is possibly TRBD1 (5 bases). The CDR3 contains 12 residues. CDR1 is MNHNS and CDR2 is SASEGT in the germline V gene. Trimming shortened V by 6 bases and J by 6 bases, and 11 bases separated the two germline ends. DNA for the CDR3: TGTGCCAGCAGGGACAATGTCGCTGAAGCTTTCTTT. This encodes CASRDNVAEAFF.

The chain combines TRBV2 with TRBJ2-1; D ambiguous. From germline, CDR1 is SNHLY and CDR2 FYNNEI. The CDR3 loop spans 14 amino acids. V lost 7 bases to trimming and J lost 5 bases, with 15 bases between them. Here the CDR3 reads CASKRAPANNEQFF. CDR3 DNA: TGTGCCAGCAAAAGAGCCCCCGCTAACAATGAGCAGTTCTTC. The complete variable domain, with remaining parts taken from reference TRBV2 and TRBJ2-1, reads EPEVTQTPSHQVTQMGQEVILRCVPISNHLYFYWYRQILGQKVEFLVSFYNNEISEKSEIFDDQFSVERPDGSNFTLKIRSTKLEDSAMYFCASKRAPANNEQFFGPGTRLTVL.

The CDR3 coding sequence is TGTGCCAGCAGTTTCAGCGGGGGGGGTGGGGAGACCCAGTACTTC. This codes for CASSFSGGGGETQYF. The chain is built from TRBV28 and TRBJ2-5; 10 nucleotides match TRBD2. Germline CDR1 reads MDHEN; CDR2 reads SYDVKM. J was trimmed by 5 bases and V by 3 bases; bases with no gene match: 6. The CDR3 covers 15 residues. The whole variable domain, filled in from reference TRBV28 and TRBJ2-5, reads DVKVTQSSRYLVKRTGEKVFLECVQDMDHENMFWYRQDPGLGLRLIYFSYDVKMKEKGDIPEGYSVSREKKERFSLILESASTNQTSMYLCASSFSGGGGETQYFGPGTRLLVL.

Only a few counts were recorded for this clone. A read error may account for a junction end that differs from germline. The V call is TRBV7-7, the J call TRBJ1-1; no clear D. This CDR3 has 14 residues. CDR1 and CDR2 (germline): SSHAT, FNYEAQ (reference sequence). The CDR3 DNA follows: TGTGCTAGCAGACCGACGTACCAGGACACTGAAGCTTTCTTT. Its translation: CASRPTYQDTEAFF.

This clone was counted once. The chain recombines TRBV9 with TRBJ1-2; maybe TRBD1 (6 bases). V shed 10 bases and J shed 5 bases, with 15 bases lying between them. The CDR3 is 12 residues long. Germline assignment: CDR1 SGDLS and CDR2 YYNGEE. This CDR3 reads CASNSGTYGYTF. CDR3 nucleotides: TGTGCCTCCAACTCGGGGACATATGGCTACACCTTC.

This chain uses TRBV19 with TRBJ1-1; weak D call: TRBD1 (5 bases). V lost 4 bases and J lost 4, with 10 bases in between. The CDR3 is 13 residues long. From germline, CDR1 is LNHDA and CDR2 SQIVND (reference sequence). The CDR3 loop is CASSTPRVTEAFF. Here the CDR3 DNA reads TGTGCCAGTAGTACACCCAGGGTCACTGAAGCTTTCTTT.

V usage is TRBV30 and J usage is TRBJ2-5, with 7 bases aligning to TRBD2. Trimming removed 0 bases from V and 3 bases from J; junction bases left unmatched: 1. Germline V gene sequence: CDR1 GTSNPN, CDR2 SVGIG (reference sequence). The CDR3 totals 13 residues. CDR3 in amino acids: CAWSVGGEETQYF. The CDR3 nucleotides are TGTGCCTGGAGTGTTGGGGGGGAAGAGACCCAGTACTTC.

The genes are TRBV27 and TRBJ2-2; D may be TRBD1 (5 bases). CDR3 length equals 13 residues. Germline V lookup: CDR1 MNHEY, CDR2 SMNVEV (reference sequence). V was cut by 3 bases and J by 8 bases, with 10 bases left in between. The CDR3 bases are TGTGCCAGCAGTTTTCGACAGTCTGGGGAGCTGTTTTTT. Translation: CASSFRQSGELFF.

The V gene is TRBV14, the J gene TRBJ1-2; 7 positions match TRBD1. V lost 4 bases to trimming and J lost 5 bases; unmatched junction nucleotides: 4. Per the germline V gene, CDR1 is SGHDN and CDR2 is FVKESK. This CDR3 spans 13 amino acids. The CDR3 DNA reads TGTGCCAGCAGCCCTATGACAGGGTATGGCTACACCTTC. This gives the protein CASSPMTGYGYTF.